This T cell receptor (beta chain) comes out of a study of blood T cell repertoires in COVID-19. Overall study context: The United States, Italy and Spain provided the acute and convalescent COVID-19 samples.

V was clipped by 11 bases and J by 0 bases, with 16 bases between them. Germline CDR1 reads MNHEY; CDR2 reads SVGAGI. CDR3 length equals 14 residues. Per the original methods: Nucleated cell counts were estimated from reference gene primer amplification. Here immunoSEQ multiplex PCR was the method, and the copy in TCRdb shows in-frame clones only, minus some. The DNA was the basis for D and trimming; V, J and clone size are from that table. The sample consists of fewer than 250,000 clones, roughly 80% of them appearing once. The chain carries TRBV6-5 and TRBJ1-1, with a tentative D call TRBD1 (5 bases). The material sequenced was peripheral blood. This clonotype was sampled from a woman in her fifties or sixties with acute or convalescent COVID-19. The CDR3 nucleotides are TGTGCCTCGAGGAGGGGCGGGTTGAACACTGAAGCTTTCTTT. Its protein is CASRRGGLNTEAFF.